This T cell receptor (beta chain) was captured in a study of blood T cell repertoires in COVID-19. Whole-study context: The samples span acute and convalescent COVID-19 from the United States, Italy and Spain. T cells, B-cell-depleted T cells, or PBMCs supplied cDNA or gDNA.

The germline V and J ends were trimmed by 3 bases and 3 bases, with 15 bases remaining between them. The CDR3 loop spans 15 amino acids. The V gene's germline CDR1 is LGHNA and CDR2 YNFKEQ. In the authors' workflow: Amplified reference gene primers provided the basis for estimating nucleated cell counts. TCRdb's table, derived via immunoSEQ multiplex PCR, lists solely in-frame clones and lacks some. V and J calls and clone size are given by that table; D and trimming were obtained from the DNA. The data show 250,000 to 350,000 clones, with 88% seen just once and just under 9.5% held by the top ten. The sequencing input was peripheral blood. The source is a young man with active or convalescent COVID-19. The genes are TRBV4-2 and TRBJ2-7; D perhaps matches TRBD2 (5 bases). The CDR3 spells CASSQSPGKVYEQYF. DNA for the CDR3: TGTGCCAGCAGCCAGTCGCCGGGGAAGGTCTACGAGCAGTACTTC.